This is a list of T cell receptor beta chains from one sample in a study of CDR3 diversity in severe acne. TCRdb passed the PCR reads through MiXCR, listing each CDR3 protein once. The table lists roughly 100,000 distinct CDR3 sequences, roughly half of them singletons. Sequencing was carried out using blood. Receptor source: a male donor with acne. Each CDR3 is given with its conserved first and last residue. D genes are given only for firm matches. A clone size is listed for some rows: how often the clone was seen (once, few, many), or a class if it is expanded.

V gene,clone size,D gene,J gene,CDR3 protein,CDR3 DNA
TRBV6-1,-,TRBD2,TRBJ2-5,CASTPVRLAEDTQYF,TGTGCCAGCACCCCTGTGAGACTAGCGGAAGATACCCAGTACTTC
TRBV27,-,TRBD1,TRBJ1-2,CASSGGGDREYGYTF,TGTGCCAGCAGTGGCGGCGGGGACAGGGAGTATGGCTACACCTTC
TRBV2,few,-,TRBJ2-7,CASTLGGPSYEQYF,TGTGCCAGCACCTTGGGGGGACCCTCCTACGAGCAGTACTTC
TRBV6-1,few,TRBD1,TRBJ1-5,CASSEELTGGRPQHF,TGTGCCAGCAGTGAAGAGTTGACAGGGGGTCGGCCCCAGCATTTT
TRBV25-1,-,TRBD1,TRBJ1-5,CASGVGGTGNQPQHF,TGTGCCAGCGGCGTCGGGGGGACAGGCAATCAGCCCCAGCATTTT
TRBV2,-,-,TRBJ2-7,CASGRTATTYEQYF,TGTGCCAGCGGAAGAACAGCTACTACCTACGAGCAGTACTTC
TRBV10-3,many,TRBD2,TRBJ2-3,CATSVSGGSTDTQYF,TGTGCCACCTCAGTTAGCGGGGGGAGCACAGATACGCAGTATTTT
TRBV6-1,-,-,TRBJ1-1,CASSEGAENTEAFF,TGTGCCAGCAGTGAGGGGGCAGAGAACACTGAAGCTTTCTTT
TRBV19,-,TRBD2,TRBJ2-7,CASSRNRLAGGPGHEQYF,TGTGCCAGCAGTAGAAATCGACTAGCGGGAGGGCCAGGCCACGAGCAGTACTTC
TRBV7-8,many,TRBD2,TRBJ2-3,CASSSLAGGVDTQYF,TGTGCCAGCAGCTCACTAGCGGGAGGAGTAGATACGCAGTATTTT
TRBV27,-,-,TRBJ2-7,CASTPAEQHF,TGTGCCAGCACTCCGGCCGAGCAGCACTTC
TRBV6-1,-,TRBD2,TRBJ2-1,CASSETAGGGYNEQFF,TGTGCCAGCAGTGAAACAGCGGGAGGGGGGTACAATGAGCAGTTCTTC
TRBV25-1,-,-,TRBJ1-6,CASSESGLRYNSPLHF,TGTGCCAGCAGTGAATCGGGACTCAGATATAATTCACCCCTCCACTTT
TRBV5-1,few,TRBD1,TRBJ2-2,CASSLTLTTGSGGELFF,TGCGCCAGCAGCTTGACCCTTACGACAGGGAGTGGCGGGGAGCTGTTTTTT
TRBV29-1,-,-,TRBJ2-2,CSVEVEQGYANTGELFF,TGCAGCGTTGAAGTGGAACAGGGCTATGCGAACACCGGGGAGCTGTTTTTT
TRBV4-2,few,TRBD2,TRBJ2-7,CASSQATSAEQYF,TGTGCCAGCAGCCAAGCGACTAGCGCCGAGCAGTACTTC
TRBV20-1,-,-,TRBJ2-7,CSARGRRAHEQYF,TGCAGTGCTAGGGGCCGGAGAGCCCACGAGCAGTACTTC
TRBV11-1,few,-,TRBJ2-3,CASSPGGSGRDTQYF,TGTGCCAGCAGCCCAGGAGGTAGCGGACGCGATACGCAGTATTTT
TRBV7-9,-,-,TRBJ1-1,CASSLAGVSGTEAFF,TGTGCCAGCAGCTTAGCTGGGGTATCAGGAACTGAAGCTTTCTTT
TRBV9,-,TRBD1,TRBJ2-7,CASSVNWADRGYEQYF,TGTGCCAGCAGCGTCAACTGGGCCGACAGGGGCTACGAGCAGTACTTC
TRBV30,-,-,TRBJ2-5,CAWSVPPRGETQYF,TGTGCCTGGAGTGTACCCCCGAGGGGGGAGACCCAGTACTTC
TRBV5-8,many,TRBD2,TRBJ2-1,CASSPLASGYVNEQFF,TGTGCCAGCAGCCCCCTGGCTAGCGGGTACGTCAATGAGCAGTTCTTC
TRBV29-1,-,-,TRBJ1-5,CSVEGAGNQPQHF,TGCAGCGTTGAAGGGGCAGGCAATCAGCCCCAGCATTTT
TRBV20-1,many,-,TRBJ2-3,CSARDVIAQSYTDTQYF,TGCAGTGCTAGAGATGTGATCGCCCAGAGCTACACAGATACGCAGTATTTT
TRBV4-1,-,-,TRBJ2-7,CASSATSYEQYF,TGCGCCAGCAGCGCCACCTCGTACGAGCAGTACTTC
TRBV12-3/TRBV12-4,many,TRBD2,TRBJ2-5,CASSLIGEGETQYF,TGTGCCAGCAGTTTGATAGGGGAGGGAGAGACCCAGTACTTC
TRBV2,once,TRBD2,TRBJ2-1,CASSTSGAVEQFF,TGTGCCAGCAGCACTAGCGGGGCCGTGGAGCAGTTCTTC
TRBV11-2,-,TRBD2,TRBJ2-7,CASTQGGRNPYEQYF,TGTGCCAGCACCCAAGGCGGGAGGAACCCCTACGAGCAGTACTTC
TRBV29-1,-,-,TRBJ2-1,CSVEGRSGNEQFF,TGCAGCGTTGAAGGTCGATCGGGGAATGAGCAGTTCTTC
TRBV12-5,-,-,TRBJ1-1,CASALTGSAEAFF,TGTGCTAGTGCCCTTACGGGGTCGGCTGAAGCTTTCTTT
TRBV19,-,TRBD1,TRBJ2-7,CASSIPGTGVYEQYF,TGTGCCAGTAGTATTCCCGGGACAGGGGTGTACGAGCAGTACTTC
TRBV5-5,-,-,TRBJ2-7,CASSGGGTETYEQYF,TGTGCCAGCAGTGGGGGGGGGACAGAAACCTACGAGCAGTACTTC
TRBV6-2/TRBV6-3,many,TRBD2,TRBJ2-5,CASSYHGLAGGPETQYF,TGTGCCAGCAGTTACCATGGACTAGCGGGAGGGCCAGAGACCCAGTACTTC
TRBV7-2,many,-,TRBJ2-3,CASSIAGADTQYF,TGTGCCAGCAGCATCGCGGGGGCGGATACGCAGTATTTT
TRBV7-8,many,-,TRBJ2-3,CASSLVGAYTDTQYF,TGTGCCAGCAGCTTAGTCGGGGCTTACACAGATACGCAGTATTTT
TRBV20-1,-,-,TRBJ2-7,CSASHLTGVGYEQYF,TGCAGTGCTTCACACCTAACGGGAGTAGGGTACGAGCAGTACTTC
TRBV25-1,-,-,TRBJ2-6,CASSSRVTNVLTF,TGTGCCAGCAGCAGCAGGGTCACCAACGTCCTGACTTTC
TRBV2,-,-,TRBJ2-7,CASSPTGTASYEQYF,TGTGCCAGCAGCCCAACCGGGACGGCCTCCTACGAGCAGTACTTC
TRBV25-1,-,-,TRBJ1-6,CASSELGIGDNSPLHF,TGTGCCAGCAGTGAATTGGGGATCGGGGATAATTCACCCCTCCACTTT
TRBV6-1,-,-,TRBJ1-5,CASSDLQGFNQPQHF,TGTGCCAGCAGTGATCTCCAGGGGTTCAATCAGCCCCAGCATTTT
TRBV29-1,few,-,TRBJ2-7,CSVEIRAAEQYF,TGCAGCGTTGAGATCAGGGCCGCCGAGCAGTACTTC
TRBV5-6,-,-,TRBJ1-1,CASSLWQGGTEAFF,TGTGCCAGCAGCTTGTGGCAGGGAGGGACTGAAGCTTTCTTT
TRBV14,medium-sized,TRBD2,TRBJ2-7,CASSGTGEGSYEQYF,TGTGCCAGCAGCGGCACGGGGGAGGGGTCCTACGAGCAGTACTTC
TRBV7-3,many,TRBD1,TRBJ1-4,CASTPGGQDRGLFF,TGTGCCAGCACCCCAGGGGGCCAGGACAGAGGACTGTTTTTT
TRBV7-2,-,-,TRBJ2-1,CASIGTSFPEYEQFF,TGTGCCAGCATCGGAACTAGCTTCCCAGAATACGAGCAGTTCTTC
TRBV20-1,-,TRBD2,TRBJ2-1,CSVDSGRAQQFF,TGCAGTGTCGATAGCGGGAGGGCCCAGCAGTTCTTC
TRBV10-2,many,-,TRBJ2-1,CASSATKHNEQFF,TGCGCCAGCAGTGCTACTAAACACAATGAGCAGTTCTTC
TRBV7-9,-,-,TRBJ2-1,CASSLVGEQFF,TGTGCCAGCAGCTTAGTGGGTGAGCAGTTCTTC